This T cell receptor (beta chain) stems from a study of blood T cell repertoires in COVID-19. Study summary: Samples representing acute and convalescent COVID-19 were sourced from the United States, Italy and Spain.

V was trimmed by 3 bases and J by 6 bases, leaving 9 bases between them. This CDR3 comprises 13 residues. Authors' methods: Nucleated cell number was recorded as an estimate derived from reference gene primer amplification. TCRdb's table, derived via immunoSEQ multiplex PCR, lists solely in-frame clones and lacks some. That table gives V, J and clone size, and the DNA gave D and trimming. The sample lists some 190,000 clones; about 85% were seen once. Followed over time, Seattle patients had been enrolled while infection was active. Sequenced: peripheral blood. V and J are TRBV12-3 or TRBV12-4 and TRBJ1-5; D gene uncertain. The source is a person aged 70 to 85 with COVID-19, enrolled during active disease. The CDR3 here is CASSFTSGQPQHF. The CDR3 DNA sequence: TGTGCCAGCAGTTTCACCAGCGGTCAGCCCCAGCATTTT.